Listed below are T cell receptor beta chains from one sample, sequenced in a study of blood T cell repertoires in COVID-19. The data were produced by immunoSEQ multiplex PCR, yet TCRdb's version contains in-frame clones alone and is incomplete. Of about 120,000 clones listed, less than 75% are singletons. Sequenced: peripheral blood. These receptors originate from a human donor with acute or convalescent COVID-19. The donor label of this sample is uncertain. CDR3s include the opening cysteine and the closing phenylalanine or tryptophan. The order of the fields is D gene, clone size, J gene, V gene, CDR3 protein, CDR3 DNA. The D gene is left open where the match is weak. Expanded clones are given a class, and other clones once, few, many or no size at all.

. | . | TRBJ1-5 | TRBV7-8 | CASSPTGTRNQPQHF | TGTGCCAGCAGCCCCACAGGGACGCGCAATCAGCCCCAGCATTTT
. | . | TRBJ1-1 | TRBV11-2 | CASSLGRGLLNTEAFF | TGTGCCAGCAGCCTAGGGAGAGGGCTTCTTAACACTGAAGCTTTCTTT
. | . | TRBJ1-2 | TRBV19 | CASSILGGYYGYTF | TGTGCCAGTAGTATCCTGGGAGGGTACTATGGCTACACCTTC
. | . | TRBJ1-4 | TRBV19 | CASTRRRGNEKLFF | TGTGCCAGTACCCGCAGAAGGGGGAATGAAAAACTGTTTTTT
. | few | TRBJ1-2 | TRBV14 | CASSLRTRGAGYTF | TGTGCCAGCAGTCTTCGGACTAGAGGTGCTGGCTACACCTTC
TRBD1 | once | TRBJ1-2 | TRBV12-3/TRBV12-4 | CASTRQGNYGYTF | TGTGCCAGCACCCGACAGGGAAACTATGGCTACACCTTC
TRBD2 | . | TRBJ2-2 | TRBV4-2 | CASSQEPQRGGYTGELFF | TGTGCCAGCAGCCAAGAGCCCCAGCGGGGGGGATACACCGGGGAGCTGTTTTTT
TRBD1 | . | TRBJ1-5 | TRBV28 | CASSFGRGHQPQHF | TGTGCCAGCAGTTTCGGGAGGGGGCATCAGCCCCAGCATTTT
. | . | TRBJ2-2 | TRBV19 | CASSIREHTGELFF | TGTGCCAGTAGTATCAGGGAACACACCGGGGAGCTGTTTTTT
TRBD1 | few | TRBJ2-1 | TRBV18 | CASSPGTGDNEQFF | TGTGCCAGCTCACCAGGGACAGGGGACAATGAGCAGTTCTTC
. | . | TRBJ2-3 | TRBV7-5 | CASSNGGAGVTQYF | TGTGCCTCCTCAAACGGGGGGGCCGGGGTTACGCAGTATTTT
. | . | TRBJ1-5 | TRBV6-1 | CASSEFRGGQPQHF | TGTGCCAGCAGTGAATTCAGGGGCGGTCAGCCCCAGCATTTT
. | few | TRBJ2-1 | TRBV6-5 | CASSYSWQDEQFF | TGTGCCAGCAGTTACTCGTGGCAAGATGAGCAGTTCTTC
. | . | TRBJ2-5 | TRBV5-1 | CASSHFSAGETQYF | TGCGCCAGCAGCCACTTTAGTGCAGGAGAGACCCAGTACTTC
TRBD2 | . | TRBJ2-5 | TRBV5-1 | CASSLERGAQETQYF | TGCGCCAGCAGCTTGGAGCGGGGGGCCCAAGAGACCCAGTACTTC
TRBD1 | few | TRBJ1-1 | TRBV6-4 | CASSDSRTGWPEAFF | TGTGCCAGCAGTGACTCGCGGACAGGGTGGCCTGAAGCTTTCTTT
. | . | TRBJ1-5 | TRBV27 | CASRPPGGQPQHF | TGTGCCAGCAGGCCTCCGGGGGGCCAGCCCCAGCATTTT
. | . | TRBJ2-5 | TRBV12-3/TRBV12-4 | CASSTRVETQYF | TGTGCCAGCAGTACTAGAGTAGAGACCCAGTACTTC
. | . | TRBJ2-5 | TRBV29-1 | CSANPRTETQYF | TGCAGCGCCAATCCGCGTACAGAGACCCAGTACTTC
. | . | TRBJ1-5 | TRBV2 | CASRGGRTSNQPQHF | TGTGCCAGCAGGGGGGGACGGACTAGCAATCAGCCCCAGCATTTT
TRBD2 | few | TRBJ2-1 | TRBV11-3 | CASSPSGGSGTVMFF | TGTGCCAGCAGCCCTAGCGGGGGTAGCGGGACTGTAATGTTCTTC
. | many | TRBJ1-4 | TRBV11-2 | CASSLKMAFSSRNEKLFF | TGTGCCAGCAGCTTGAAAATGGCTTTTAGCAGTCGAAATGAAAAACTGTTTTTT
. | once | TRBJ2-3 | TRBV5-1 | CASSLGGGSTDTQYF | TGCGCCAGCAGCTTGGGCGGTGGGAGCACAGATACGCAGTATTTT
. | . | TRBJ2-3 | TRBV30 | CAWSPGGGTDTQYF | TGTGCCTGGAGTCCTGGCGGGGGCACAGATACGCAGTATTTT
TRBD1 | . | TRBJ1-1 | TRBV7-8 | CASSPRQGWGGTEAFF | TGTGCCAGCAGCCCTAGACAGGGATGGGGCGGCACTGAAGCTTTCTTT
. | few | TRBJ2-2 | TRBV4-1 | CASSRGGAGNTGELFF | TGCGCCAGCTCGCGAGGAGGAGCGGGTAACACCGGGGAGCTGTTTTTT
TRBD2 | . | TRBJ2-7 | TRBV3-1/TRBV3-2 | CASSQAGLASYEQYF | TGTGCCAGCAGCCAAGCGGGACTAGCTTCCTACGAGCAGTACTTC
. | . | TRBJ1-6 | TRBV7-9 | CASSFGQGASPLHF | TGTGCCAGCAGCTTCGGGCAGGGTGCCTCACCCCTCCACTTT
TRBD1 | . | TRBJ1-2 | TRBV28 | CASSPGGQGGGGYTF | TGTGCCAGCAGTCCCGGGGGACAGGGAGGGGGTGGCTACACCTTC
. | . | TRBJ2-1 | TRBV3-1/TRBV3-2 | CASSHSSPGYNEQFF | TGTGCCAGCAGCCACTCAAGCCCGGGTTACAATGAGCAGTTCTTC
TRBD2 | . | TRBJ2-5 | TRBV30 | CAWSATGLAGYQETQYF | TGTGCCTGGAGTGCCACGGGACTAGCGGGGTACCAAGAGACCCAGTACTTC
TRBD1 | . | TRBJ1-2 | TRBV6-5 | CASRAGTGSMRYTF | TGTGCCAGCAGGGCCGGGACAGGGTCTATGCGCTACACCTTC
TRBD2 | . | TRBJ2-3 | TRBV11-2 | CASSFLSGGPGTQYF | TGTGCCAGCAGCTTTTTGTCGGGGGGACCTGGTACGCAGTATTTT
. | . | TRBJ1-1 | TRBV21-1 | CASSKSGTGGTEAFF | TGTGCCAGCAGCAAATCGGGGACCGGGGGCACTGAAGCTTTCTTT